The T cell receptor beta chain described here comes from a study of shared clonotypes between healthy human individuals. Study-level points and caveats: Specimens sampled were limited to blood, with tissue repertoires likely differing.

Remarks on this clone: The target antigen is unknown.

The healthy adult donors were HIV-negative and reported no recent acute infections or vaccinations. Researchers divided each subset's genomic DNA evenly across several immunoSEQ plates. How the authors handled the data: Sequence data from immunoSEQ were junction-only and lacked quality scores; consequently, filtering differed. TCRdb's copy holds only in-frame clones and misses some; the assay was immunoSEQ multiplex PCR. The DNA gave D and trimming, while V, J and clone size come from that table. This sample has 400,000 to 600,000 clones, with roughly three quarters found just once. CDR1 and CDR2 (germline): SNHLY, FYNNEI. V was cut by 4 bases and J by 13 bases, with 7 bases left in between. The CDR3 contains 10 residues.

This receptor was taken from a woman in her 40s in good health. Some clones in this sample may be carry-over from other donors' samples. The material sequenced was PBMCs. This rearrangement joins TRBV2 to TRBJ1-4; D not resolved. In DNA form, the CDR3 reads TGTGCCAGCAGTGCAGGACGACTGTTTTTT. Translated, it gives CASSAGRLFF.